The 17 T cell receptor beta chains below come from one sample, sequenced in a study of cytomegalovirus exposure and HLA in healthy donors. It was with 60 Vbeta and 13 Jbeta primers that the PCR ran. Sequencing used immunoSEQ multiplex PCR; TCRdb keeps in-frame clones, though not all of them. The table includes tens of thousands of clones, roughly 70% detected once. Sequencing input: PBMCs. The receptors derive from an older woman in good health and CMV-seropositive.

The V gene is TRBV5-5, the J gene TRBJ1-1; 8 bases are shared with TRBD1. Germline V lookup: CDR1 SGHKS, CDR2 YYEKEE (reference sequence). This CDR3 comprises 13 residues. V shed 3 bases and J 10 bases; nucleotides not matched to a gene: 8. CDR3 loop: CASSSTGVNGAFF. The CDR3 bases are TGTGCCAGCAGCTCGACAGGGGTAAACGGAGCTTTCTTT.

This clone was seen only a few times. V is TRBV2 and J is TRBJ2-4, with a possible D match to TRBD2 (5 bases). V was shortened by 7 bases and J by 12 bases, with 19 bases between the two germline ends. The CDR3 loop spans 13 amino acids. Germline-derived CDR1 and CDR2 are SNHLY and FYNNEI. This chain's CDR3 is CASTGGSLGDQYF. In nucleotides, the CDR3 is TGTGCCAGCACCGGAGGTTCGCTCGGGGATCAGTACTTC.

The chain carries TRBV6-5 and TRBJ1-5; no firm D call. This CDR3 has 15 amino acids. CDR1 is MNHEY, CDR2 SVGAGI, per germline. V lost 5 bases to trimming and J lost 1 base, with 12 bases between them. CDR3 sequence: CASSVADGSNQPQHF. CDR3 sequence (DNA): TGTGCCAGCAGTGTGGCGGATGGGAGCAATCAGCCCCAGCATTTT.

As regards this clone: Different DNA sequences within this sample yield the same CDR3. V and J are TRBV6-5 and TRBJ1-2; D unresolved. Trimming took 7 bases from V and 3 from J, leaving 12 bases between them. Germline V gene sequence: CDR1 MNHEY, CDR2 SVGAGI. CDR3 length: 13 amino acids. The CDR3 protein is CASTPGTDYGYTF. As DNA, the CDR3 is TGTGCCAGCACCCCGGGAACCGACTATGGCTACACCTTC.

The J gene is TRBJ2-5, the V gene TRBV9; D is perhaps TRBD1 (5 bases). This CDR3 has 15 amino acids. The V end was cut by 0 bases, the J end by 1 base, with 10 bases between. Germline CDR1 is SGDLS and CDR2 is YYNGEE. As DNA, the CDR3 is TGTGCCAGCAGCGTAGCCGCAGGGATCCAAGAGACCCAGTACTTC. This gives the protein CASSVAAGIQETQYF.

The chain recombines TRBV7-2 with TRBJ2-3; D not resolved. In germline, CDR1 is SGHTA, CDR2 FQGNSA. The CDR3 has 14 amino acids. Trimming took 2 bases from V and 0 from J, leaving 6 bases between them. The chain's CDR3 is CASSLYQSTDTQYF. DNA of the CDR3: TGTGCCAGCAGCTTATACCAGAGCACAGATACGCAGTATTTT.

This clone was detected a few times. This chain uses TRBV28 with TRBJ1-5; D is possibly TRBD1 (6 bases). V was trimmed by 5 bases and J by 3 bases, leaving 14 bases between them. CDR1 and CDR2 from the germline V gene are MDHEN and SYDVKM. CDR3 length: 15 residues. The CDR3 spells CASSTKGGNNQPQHF. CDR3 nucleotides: TGTGCCAGCAGTACGAAGGGGGGGAACAATCAGCCCCAGCATTTT.

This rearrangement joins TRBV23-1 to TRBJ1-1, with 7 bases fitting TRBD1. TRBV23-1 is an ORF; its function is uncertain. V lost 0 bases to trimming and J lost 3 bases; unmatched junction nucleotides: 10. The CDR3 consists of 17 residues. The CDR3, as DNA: TGCGCCAGCAGTCAATCGACGACAGGGCGGGCGGACACTGAAGCTTTCTTT. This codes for CASSQSTTGRADTEAFF.

CDR3 sequence (DNA): TGTGCCAGCAGCTTAGACCTGACCGGGTCCGGCTACACCTTC. It yields the protein CASSLDLTGSGYTF. The rearrangement links TRBV7-2 to TRBJ1-2; D gene unclear. This CDR3 is 14 amino acids long. V gave up 1 base and J gave up 8 bases, with 14 bases separating them. CDR1 is SGHTA and CDR2 is FQGNSA in the germline V gene.

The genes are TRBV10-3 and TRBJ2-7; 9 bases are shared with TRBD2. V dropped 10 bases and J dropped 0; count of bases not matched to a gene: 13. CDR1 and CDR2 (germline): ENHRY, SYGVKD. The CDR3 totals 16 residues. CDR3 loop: CASSYFSGGVSYEQYF. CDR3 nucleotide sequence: TGTGCCAGCAGCTACTTTAGCGGGGGTGTCTCCTACGAGCAGTACTTC.

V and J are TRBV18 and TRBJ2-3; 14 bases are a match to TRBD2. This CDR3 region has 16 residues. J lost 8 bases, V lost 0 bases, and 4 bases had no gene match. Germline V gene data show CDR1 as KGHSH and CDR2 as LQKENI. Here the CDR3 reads CASSPPSGLAGVTQYF. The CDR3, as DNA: TGTGCCAGCTCACCACCTTCGGGACTAGCGGGGGTTACGCAGTATTTT.

The CDR3 loop is CASSRLSSGNTEAFF. CDR3 DNA sequence: TGTGCCAGCAGCCGTTTGTCGTCGGGGAACACTGAAGCTTTCTTT. This chain connects TRBV11-2 to TRBJ1-1; D unresolved. This CDR3 region has 15 residues. Trimming removed 5 bases at V and 1 base at J, with 14 bases between. Germline assignment: CDR1 SGHAT and CDR2 FQNNGV. The variable domain in full, with the rest retrieved from reference TRBV11-2 and TRBJ1-1, is EAGVAQSPRYKIIEKRQSVAFWCNPISGHATLYWYQQILGQGPKLLIQFQNNGVVDDSQLPKDRFSAERLKGVDSTLKIQPAKLEDSAVYLCASSRLSSGNTEAFFGQGTRLTVV.

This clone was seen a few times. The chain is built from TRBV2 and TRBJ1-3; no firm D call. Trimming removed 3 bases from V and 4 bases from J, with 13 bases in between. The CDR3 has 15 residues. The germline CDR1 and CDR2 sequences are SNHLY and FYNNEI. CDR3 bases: TGTGCCAGCAGTGAGCCTAGAGTCTACGGAAACACCATATATTTT. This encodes CASSEPRVYGNTIYF.

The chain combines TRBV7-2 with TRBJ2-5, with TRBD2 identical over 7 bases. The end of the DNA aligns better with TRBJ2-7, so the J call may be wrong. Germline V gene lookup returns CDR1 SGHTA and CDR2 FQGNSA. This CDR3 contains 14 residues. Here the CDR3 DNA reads TGTGCCAGCAGCCCGGGACTACACCCCTACGAGCAGTACTTC. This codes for CASSPGLHPYEQYF.

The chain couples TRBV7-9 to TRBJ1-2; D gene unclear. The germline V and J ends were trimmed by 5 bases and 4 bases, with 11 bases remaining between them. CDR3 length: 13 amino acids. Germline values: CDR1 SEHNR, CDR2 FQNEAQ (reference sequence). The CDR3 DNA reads TGTGCCAGCAGCCCCGACGACTTCTATGGCTACACCTTC. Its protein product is CASSPDDFYGYTF. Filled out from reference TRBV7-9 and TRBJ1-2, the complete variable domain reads DTGVSQNPRHKITKRGQNVTFRCDPISEHNRLYWYRQTLGQGPEFLTYFQNEAQLEKSRLLSDRFSAERPKGSFSTLEIQRTEQGDSAMYLCASSPDDFYGYTFGSGTRLTVV.

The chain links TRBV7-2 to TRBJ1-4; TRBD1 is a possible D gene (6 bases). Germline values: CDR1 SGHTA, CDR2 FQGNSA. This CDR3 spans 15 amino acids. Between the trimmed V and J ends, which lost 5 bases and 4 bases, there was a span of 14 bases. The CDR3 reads CASSATGSVNEKLFF. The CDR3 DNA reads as TGTGCCAGCAGCGCGACAGGCTCAGTTAATGAAAAACTGTTTTTT.

The CDR3 DNA reads TGCGCCAGCAGTGGGGGGGCCGGCACTGAAGCTTTCTTT. Residues: CASSGGAGTEAFF. The chain has TRBV5-1 and TRBJ1-1; D perhaps matches TRBD1 (6 bases). Germline V gene data show CDR1 as SGHRS and CDR2 as YFSETQ. Trimming stripped 5 bases from V and 4 bases from J, with 12 bases between. The CDR3 loop spans 13 amino acids. The full variable domain, its missing parts supplied by reference TRBV5-1 and TRBJ1-1, is KAGVTQTPRYLIKTRGQQVTLSCSPISGHRSVSWYQQTPGQGLQFLFEYFSETQRNKGNFPGRFSGRQFSNSRSEMNVSTLELGDSALYLCASSGGAGTEAFFGQGTRLTVV.